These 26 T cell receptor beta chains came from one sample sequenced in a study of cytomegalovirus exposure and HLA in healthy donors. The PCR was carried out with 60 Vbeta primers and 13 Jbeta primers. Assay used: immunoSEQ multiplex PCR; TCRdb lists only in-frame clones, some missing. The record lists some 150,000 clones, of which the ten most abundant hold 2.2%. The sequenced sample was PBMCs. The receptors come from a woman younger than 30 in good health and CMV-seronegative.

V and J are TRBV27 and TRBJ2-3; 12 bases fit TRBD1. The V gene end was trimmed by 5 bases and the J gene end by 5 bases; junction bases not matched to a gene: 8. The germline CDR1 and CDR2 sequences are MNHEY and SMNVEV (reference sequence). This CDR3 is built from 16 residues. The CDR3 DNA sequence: TGTGCCAGCAGTAGCCCGGGACAGGGGGCGCGAGATACGCAGTATTTT. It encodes CASSSPGQGARDTQYF.

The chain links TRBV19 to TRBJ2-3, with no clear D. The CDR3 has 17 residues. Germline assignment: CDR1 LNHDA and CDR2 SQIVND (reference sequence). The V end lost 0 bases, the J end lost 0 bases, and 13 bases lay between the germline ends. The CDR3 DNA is TGTGCCAGTAGTATAGACCCCCTGGCGGCTAGCACAGATACGCAGTATTTT. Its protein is CASSIDPLAASTDTQYF.

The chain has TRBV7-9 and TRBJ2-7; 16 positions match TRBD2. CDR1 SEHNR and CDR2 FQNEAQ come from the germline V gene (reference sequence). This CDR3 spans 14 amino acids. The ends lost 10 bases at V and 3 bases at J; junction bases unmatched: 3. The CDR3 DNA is TGTGCCACCGGGACTAGCGGGAGGGTCTACGAGCAGTACGTC. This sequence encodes CATGTSGRVYEQYV.

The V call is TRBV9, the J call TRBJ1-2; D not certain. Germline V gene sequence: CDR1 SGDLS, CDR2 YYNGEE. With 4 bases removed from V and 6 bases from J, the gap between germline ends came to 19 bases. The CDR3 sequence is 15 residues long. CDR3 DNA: TGTGCCAGCAGCCCGCGGAGGTCACCTTCGAATGGCTACACCTTC. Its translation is CASSPRRSPSNGYTF.

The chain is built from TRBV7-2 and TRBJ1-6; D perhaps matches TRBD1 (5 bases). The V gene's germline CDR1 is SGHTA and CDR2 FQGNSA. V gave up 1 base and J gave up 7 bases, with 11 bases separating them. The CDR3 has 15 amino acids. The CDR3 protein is CASSLVTGVNSPLHF. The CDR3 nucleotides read TGTGCCAGCAGCTTAGTGACGGGGGTGAATTCACCCCTCCACTTT.

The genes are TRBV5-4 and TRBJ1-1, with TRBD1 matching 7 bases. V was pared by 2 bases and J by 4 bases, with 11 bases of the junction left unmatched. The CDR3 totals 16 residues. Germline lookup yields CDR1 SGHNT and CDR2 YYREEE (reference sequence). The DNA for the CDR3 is TGTGCCAGCAGCTTAGTTACAGGGGCGCGAGTCACTGAAGCTTTCTTT. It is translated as CASSLVTGARVTEAFF.

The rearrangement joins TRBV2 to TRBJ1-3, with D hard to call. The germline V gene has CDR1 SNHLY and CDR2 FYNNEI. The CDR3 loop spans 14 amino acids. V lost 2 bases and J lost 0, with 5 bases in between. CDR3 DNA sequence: TGTGCCAGCAGTGAAAACAGCTCTGGAAACACCATATATTTT. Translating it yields CASSENSSGNTIYF.

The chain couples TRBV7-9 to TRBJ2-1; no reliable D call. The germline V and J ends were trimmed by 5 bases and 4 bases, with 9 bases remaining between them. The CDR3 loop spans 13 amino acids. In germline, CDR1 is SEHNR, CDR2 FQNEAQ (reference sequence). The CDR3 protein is CASSADLYNEQFF. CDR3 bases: TGTGCCAGCAGCGCCGACTTGTACAATGAGCAGTTCTTC.

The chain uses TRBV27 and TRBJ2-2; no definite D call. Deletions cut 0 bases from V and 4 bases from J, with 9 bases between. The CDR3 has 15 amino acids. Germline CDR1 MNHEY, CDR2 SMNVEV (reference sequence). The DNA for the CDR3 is TGTGCCAGCAGTTTATCGGTCACAGCCACCGGGGAGCTGTTTTTT. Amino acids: CASSLSVTATGELFF.

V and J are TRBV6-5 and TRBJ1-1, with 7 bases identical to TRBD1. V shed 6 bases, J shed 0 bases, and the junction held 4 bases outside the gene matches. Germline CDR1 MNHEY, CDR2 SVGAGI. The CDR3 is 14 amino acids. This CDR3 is CASRPTGVNTEAFF. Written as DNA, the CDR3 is TGTGCCAGCAGGCCAACAGGGGTGAACACTGAAGCTTTCTTT.

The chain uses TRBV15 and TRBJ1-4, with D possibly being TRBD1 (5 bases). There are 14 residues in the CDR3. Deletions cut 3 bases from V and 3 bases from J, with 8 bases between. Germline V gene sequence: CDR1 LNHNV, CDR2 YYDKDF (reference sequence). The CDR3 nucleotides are TGTGCCACCAGCAGGGGAGGGGCTAATGAAAAACTGTTTTTT. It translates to CATSRGGANEKLFF.

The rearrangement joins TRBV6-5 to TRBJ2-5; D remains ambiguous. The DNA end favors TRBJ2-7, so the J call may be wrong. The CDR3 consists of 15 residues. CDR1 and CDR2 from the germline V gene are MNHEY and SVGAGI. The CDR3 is CASSYSIAQPYEQYF. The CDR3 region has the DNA TGTGCCAGCAGTTACTCGATAGCACAACCCTACGAGCAGTACTTC.

For the CDR3, the DNA is TGTGCCAGCAGCGTAGTGGATTCTACTAGCGGGCCCCCTCGGGATACGCAGTATTTT. As protein: CASSVVDSTSGPPRDTQYF. The chain joins TRBV9 to TRBJ2-3, with TRBD2 matching 9 bases. V dropped 0 bases and J dropped 6; count of bases not matched to a gene: 17. This CDR3 comprises 19 residues. The germline V gene has CDR1 SGDLS and CDR2 YYNGEE. The whole variable domain, remainder taken from reference TRBV9 and TRBJ2-3, is DSGVTQTPKHLITATGQRVTLRCSPRSGDLSVYWYQQSLDQGLQFLIQYYNGEERAKGNILERFSAQQFPDLHSELNLSSLELGDSALYFCASSVVDSTSGPPRDTQYFGPGTRLTVL.

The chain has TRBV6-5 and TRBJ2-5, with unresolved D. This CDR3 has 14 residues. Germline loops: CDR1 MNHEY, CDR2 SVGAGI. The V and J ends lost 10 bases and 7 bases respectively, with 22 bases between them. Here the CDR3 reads CATSTPVDFGTQYF. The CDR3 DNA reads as TGTGCCACCTCTACTCCGGTCGACTTTGGGACCCAGTACTTC.

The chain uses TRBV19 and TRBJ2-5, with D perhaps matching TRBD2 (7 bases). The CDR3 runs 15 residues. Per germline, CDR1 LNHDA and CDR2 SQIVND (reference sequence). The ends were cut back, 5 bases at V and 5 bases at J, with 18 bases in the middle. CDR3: CASSLPGGVLETQYF. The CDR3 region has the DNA TGTGCCAGTAGTCTCCCGGGGGGCGTTTTGGAGACCCAGTACTTC.

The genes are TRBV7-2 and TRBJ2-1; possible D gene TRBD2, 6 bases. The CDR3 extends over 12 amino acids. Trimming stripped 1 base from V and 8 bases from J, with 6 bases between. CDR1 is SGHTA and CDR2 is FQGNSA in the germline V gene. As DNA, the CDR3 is TGTGCCAGCAGCTTAGAGCGGGATGAGCAGTTCTTC. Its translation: CASSLERDEQFF. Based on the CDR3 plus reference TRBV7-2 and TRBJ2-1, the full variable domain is GAGVSQSPSNKVTEKGKDVELRCDPISGHTALYWYRQSLGQGLEFLIYFQGNSAPDKSGLPSDRFSAERTGGSVSTLTIQRTQQEDSAVYLCASSLERDEQFFGPGTRLTVL.

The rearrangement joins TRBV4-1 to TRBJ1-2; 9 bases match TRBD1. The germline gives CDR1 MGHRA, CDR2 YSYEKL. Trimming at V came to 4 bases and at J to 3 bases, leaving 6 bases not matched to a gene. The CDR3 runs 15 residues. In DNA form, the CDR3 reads TGCGCCAGCAGCCCCCAACAGGGGGCGGACTATGGCTACACCTTC. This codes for CASSPQQGADYGYTF.

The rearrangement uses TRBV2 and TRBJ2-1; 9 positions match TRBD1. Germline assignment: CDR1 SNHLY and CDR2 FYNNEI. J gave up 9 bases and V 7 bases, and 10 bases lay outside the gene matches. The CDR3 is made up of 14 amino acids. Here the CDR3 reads CASTRDRAQGEQFF. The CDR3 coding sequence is TGTGCCAGCACCCGGGACAGGGCTCAGGGTGAGCAGTTCTTC.

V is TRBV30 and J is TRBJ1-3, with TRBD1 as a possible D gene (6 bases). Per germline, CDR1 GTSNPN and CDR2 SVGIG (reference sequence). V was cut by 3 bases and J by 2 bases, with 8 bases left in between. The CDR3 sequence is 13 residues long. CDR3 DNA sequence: TGTGCCTGGAGCACAGGGACTGGAAACACCATATATTTT. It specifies CAWSTGTGNTIYF. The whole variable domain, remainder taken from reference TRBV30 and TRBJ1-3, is SQTIHQWPATLVQPVGSPLSLECTVEGTSNPNLYWYRQAAGRGLQLLFYSVGIGQISSEVPQNLSASRPQDRQFILSSKKLLLSDSGFYLCAWSTGTGNTIYFGEGSWLTVV.

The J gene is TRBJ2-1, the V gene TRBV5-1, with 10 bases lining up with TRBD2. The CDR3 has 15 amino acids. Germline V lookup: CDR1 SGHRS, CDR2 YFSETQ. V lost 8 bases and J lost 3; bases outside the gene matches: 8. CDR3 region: CASGSGTSVYNEQFF. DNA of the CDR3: TGCGCCAGTGGATCCGGGACTAGCGTCTACAATGAGCAGTTCTTC.

Here the CDR3 DNA reads TGTGCCAGCAGCTTAGTAGCGGGCCCCAACACCGGGGAGCTGTTTTTT. This encodes CASSLVAGPNTGELFF. This chain links TRBV11-2 with TRBJ2-2; 7 bases are a match to TRBD2. The CDR3 runs 16 residues. Germline loops: CDR1 SGHAT, CDR2 FQNNGV. Trimming took 1 base from V and 2 from J; bases not matched to a gene: 4.

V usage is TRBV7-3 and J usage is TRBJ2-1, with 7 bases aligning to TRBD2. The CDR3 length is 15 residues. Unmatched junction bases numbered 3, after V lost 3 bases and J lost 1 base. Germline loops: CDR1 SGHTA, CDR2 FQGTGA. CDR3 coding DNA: TGTGCCAGCAGCTTTCTAGCGGATTCCTACAATGAGCAGTTCTTC. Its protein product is CASSFLADSYNEQFF.

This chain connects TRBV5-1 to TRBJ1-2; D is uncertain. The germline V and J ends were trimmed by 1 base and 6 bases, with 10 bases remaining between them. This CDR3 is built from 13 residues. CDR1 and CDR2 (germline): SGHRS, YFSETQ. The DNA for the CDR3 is TGCGCCAGCAGCTTGTCTCAGATGGATGGCTACACCTTC. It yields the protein CASSLSQMDGYTF.

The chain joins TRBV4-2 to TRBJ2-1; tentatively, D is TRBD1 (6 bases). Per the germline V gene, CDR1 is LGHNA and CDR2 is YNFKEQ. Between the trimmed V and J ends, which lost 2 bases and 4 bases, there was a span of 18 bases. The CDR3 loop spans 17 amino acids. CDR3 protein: CASSQPHTGKGYNEQFF. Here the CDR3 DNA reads TGTGCCAGCAGCCAACCTCACACAGGGAAGGGGTACAATGAGCAGTTCTTC.

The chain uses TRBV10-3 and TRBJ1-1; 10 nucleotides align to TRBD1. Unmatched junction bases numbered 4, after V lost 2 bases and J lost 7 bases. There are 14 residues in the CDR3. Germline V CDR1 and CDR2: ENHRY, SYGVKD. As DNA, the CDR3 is TGTGCCATCAGTGAGGGGACAGGGGAGGGTGAAGCTTTCTTT. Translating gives CAISEGTGEGEAFF.

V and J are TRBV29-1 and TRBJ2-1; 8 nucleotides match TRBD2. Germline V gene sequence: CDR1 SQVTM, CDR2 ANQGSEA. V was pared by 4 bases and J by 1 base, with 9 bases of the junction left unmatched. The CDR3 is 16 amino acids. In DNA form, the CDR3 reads TGCAGCGTTGGGAGGCGGGAGGCAGAATCCTACAATGAGCAGTTCTTC. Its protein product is CSVGRREAESYNEQFF.